Presented here are 25 T cell receptor beta chains from one specimen sequenced in a study of T cells in tumors after PD-1 blockade. Profiling relied on immunoSEQ multiplex PCR, and the TCRdb table lists in-frame clones only, not all of them. Of roughly 13,000 clones listed, around two thirds are singletons. The starting material was tumor tissue, obtained after anti-PD-1 treatment. Receptors were obtained from a human donor with cutaneous squamous cell carcinoma.

The chain employs TRBV29-1 and TRBJ2-2; D ambiguous. The CDR3 sequence is 11 residues long. CDR1 SQVTM and CDR2 ANQGSEA come from the germline V gene. V was pared by 5 bases and J by 4 bases, with 5 bases between. CDR3: CSVLSTGELFF. CDR3 nucleotide sequence: TGCAGCGTTTTATCCACCGGGGAGCTGTTTTTT.

The gene calls are TRBV2 and TRBJ1-4, with D maybe TRBD1 (6 bases). CDR3 length: 15 residues. V was pared by 6 bases and J by 3 bases, with 14 bases between. Germline values: CDR1 SNHLY, CDR2 FYNNEI. The CDR3 loop is CASRFGQLANEKLFF. The DNA of the CDR3 is TGTGCCAGCAGGTTTGGACAGTTAGCTAATGAAAAACTGTTTTTT.

This clone was observed a handful of times. This chain uses TRBV5-1 with TRBJ1-2, with 8 bases lining up with TRBD1. J gave up 5 bases and V 4 bases, and 1 base lay outside the gene matches. Per the germline V gene, CDR1 is SGHRS and CDR2 is YFSETQ. The CDR3 consists of 12 residues. The CDR3 here is CASSRDRYGYTF. The CDR3 DNA is TGCGCCAGCAGCCGGGACAGGTATGGCTACACCTTC.

The chain employs TRBV24-1 and TRBJ2-3; 9 positions agree with TRBD1. The CDR3 totals 15 residues. Trimming took 4 bases from V and 3 from J; bases not matched to a gene: 4. Germline V lookup: CDR1 KGHDR, CDR2 SFDVKD. This CDR3 reads CATSEQGAATDTQYF. DNA for the CDR3: TGTGCCACCAGTGAACAGGGGGCTGCGACAGATACGCAGTATTTT.

The J gene is TRBJ2-5, the V gene TRBV5-8; D unresolved. CDR3 length: 16 residues. V dropped 2 bases and J dropped 7 bases, with 21 bases sitting between them. Germline CDR1 is SGHTS and CDR2 is YDEGEE. The CDR3 region has the DNA TGTGCCAGCAGCTTAGGGCAGATCCAAGCTTTTGGGACCCAGTACTTC. It yields the protein CASSLGQIQAFGTQYF.

The chain links TRBV30 to TRBJ2-7; D possibly corresponds to TRBD1 (6 bases). The CDR3 contains 12 residues. Germline CDR1 GTSNPN, CDR2 SVGIG (reference sequence). V was trimmed by 5 bases and J by 6 bases, leaving 14 bases between them. The CDR3 is CAWARGLLEQYF. The DNA of the CDR3 is TGTGCCTGGGCCAGGGGCCTTCTCGAGCAGTACTTC.

The gene calls are TRBV7-8 and TRBJ1-2; 7 bases match TRBD1. Trimming removed 0 bases from V and 4 bases from J; junction bases left unmatched: 2. The CDR3 spans 14 residues. Germline CDR1 reads SGHVS; CDR2 reads FQNEAQ. As DNA, the CDR3 is TGTGCCAGCAGCTTAGCGGGACAGTTCTATGGCTACACCTTC. It is translated as CASSLAGQFYGYTF.

The chain employs TRBV12-3 or TRBV12-4 and TRBJ1-5; no reliable D call. V was pared by 7 bases and J by 5 bases, with 12 bases between. The CDR3 consists of 13 residues. The CDR3 DNA follows: TGTGCCAGCAATCCGGACGGGGATCAGCCCCAGCATTTT. Translating it yields CASNPDGDQPQHF.

The V and J genes are TRBV5-6 and TRBJ1-5; possibly TRBD1 for D (5 bases). Trimming removed 5 bases at V and 5 bases at J, with 8 bases between. Germline assignment: CDR1 SGHDT and CDR2 YYEEEE. The CDR3 length is 12 residues. The CDR3 is CASSIGDQPQHF. The DNA of the CDR3 is TGTGCCAGCAGTATAGGGGATCAGCCCCAGCATTTT.

This chain uses TRBV19 with TRBJ1-1; 7 bases are shared with TRBD1. V lost 3 bases, J lost 6 bases, and 7 bases stayed unmatched. Germline V CDR1 and CDR2: LNHDA, SQIVND (reference sequence). The CDR3 is 14 amino acids. The CDR3 region has the DNA TGTGCCAGTAGTATCGCAGGGGGTATCCCTGAAGCTTTCTTT. Protein sequence: CASSIAGGIPEAFF.

This chain uses TRBV19 with TRBJ1-2; maybe TRBD1 (5 bases). This CDR3 has 17 residues. Germline V gene data show CDR1 as LNHDA and CDR2 as SQIVND (reference sequence). V lost 3 bases and J 6 bases, leaving 23 bases between the germline ends. Here the CDR3 reads CASSIGQGVVGPNGYTF. The CDR3, as DNA: TGTGCCAGTAGTATCGGGCAGGGCGTTGTCGGCCCTAATGGCTACACCTTC.

The chain is built from TRBV6-4 and TRBJ2-1; TRBD2 matches 10 bases. This CDR3 has 15 amino acids. After removal of 5 bases from V and 3 bases from J, the junction contained 4 bases not matched to a gene. Germline assignment: CDR1 MRHNA and CDR2 SNTAGT. For the CDR3, the DNA is TGTGCCAGCAGTCCCGGGACTAGCGACTACAATGAGCAGTTCTTC. Translation: CASSPGTSDYNEQFF.

This sequence joins TRBV13 and TRBJ2-7; 13 bases fit TRBD2. The trim removed 3 bases at V and 2 bases at J, leaving 19 bases unmatched. The CDR3 runs to 21 residues. From germline, CDR1 is PRHDT and CDR2 FYEKMQ (reference sequence). The CDR3, as DNA: TGTGCCAGCAGCTTCCTTCACCCCCCACGGACTAGCGGGGGACGCACCTACGAGCAGTACTTC. Its protein is CASSFLHPPRTSGGRTYEQYF. The whole variable domain, filled in from reference TRBV13 and TRBJ2-7, reads AAGVIQSPRHLIKEKRETATLKCYPIPRHDTVYWYQQGPGQDPQFLISFYEKMQSDKGSIPDRFSAQQFSDYHSELNMSSLELGDSALYFCASSFLHPPRTSGGRTYEQYFGPGTRLTVT.

V usage is TRBV27 and J usage is TRBJ2-5; possible D gene TRBD1, 6 bases. The CDR3 extends over 15 amino acids. Trimming removed 5 bases from V and 1 base from J, with 14 bases in between. The V gene's germline CDR1 is MNHEY and CDR2 SMNVEV (reference sequence). The CDR3, as DNA: TGTGCCAGCAGTCCCGTTTGGACAGCCCAAGAGACCCAGTACTTC. Amino acids: CASSPVWTAQETQYF.

The chain is built from TRBV5-4 and TRBJ2-6, with TRBD1 as a possible D gene (5 bases). Trimming removed 1 base from V and 1 base from J, with 12 bases in between. Germline CDR1 SGHNT, CDR2 YYREEE (reference sequence). The CDR3 spans 17 residues. The chain's CDR3 is CASSLSDSNSGANVLTF. DNA for the CDR3: TGTGCCAGCAGCTTGTCCGACAGTAATTCTGGGGCCAACGTCCTGACTTTC.

V gene TRBV24-1 combines with J gene TRBJ2-1, with TRBD2 matching over 8 bases. J was trimmed by 3 bases and V by 1 base; bases with no gene match: 4. This CDR3 is 16 amino acids long. The germline V gene has CDR1 KGHDR and CDR2 SFDVKD. The CDR3 DNA reads as TGTGCCACCAGTGATTTAAGAGCGGGGGACTACAATGAGCAGTTCTTC. Its protein product is CATSDLRAGDYNEQFF.

The rearrangement joins TRBV7-9 to TRBJ2-5; D is uncertain. The CDR3 is made up of 14 amino acids. Trimming took off 6 bases at V and 5 bases at J, with 16 bases between the two ends. In germline, CDR1 is SEHNR, CDR2 FQNEAQ (reference sequence). The CDR3 nucleotides are TGTGCCAGCAGTTTGCTCCTATCTCGGGAGACCCAGTACTTC. Protein product: CASSLLLSRETQYF.

This clone is large. This rearrangement joins TRBV4-1 to TRBJ1-2; D ambiguous. Germline CDR1 MGHRA, CDR2 YSYEKL. CDR3 length: 12 residues. Between the trimmed V and J ends, which lost 0 bases and 8 bases, there was a span of 7 bases. CDR3 coding DNA: TGCGCCAGCAGCCAAGATTGGTGGGGCTACACCTTC. Its translation is CASSQDWWGYTF.

The V call is TRBV11-3, the J call TRBJ1-1; the match to TRBD1 covers 8 bases. J was trimmed by 3 bases and V by 5 bases; bases with no gene match: 5. The germline V gene encodes CDR1 SGHNT and CDR2 YENEEA. The CDR3 extends over 14 amino acids. The CDR3 loop reads CASSLRGLHTEAFF. For the CDR3, the DNA is TGTGCCAGCAGCCTCAGGGGGCTCCACACTGAAGCTTTCTTT.

The rearrangement uses TRBV7-9 and TRBJ2-3; no clear D gene. Germline V gives CDR1 SEHNR, CDR2 FQNEAQ (reference sequence). Trimming took off 5 bases at V and 0 bases at J, with 6 bases between the two ends. This CDR3 is 13 amino acids long. CDR3 nucleotide sequence: TGTGCCAGCAGCGTGACAAGCACAGATACGCAGTATTTT. Its translation: CASSVTSTDTQYF. The full variable domain, its missing parts supplied by reference TRBV7-9 and TRBJ2-3, is DTGVSQNPRHKITKRGQNVTFRCDPISEHNRLYWYRQTLGQGPEFLTYFQNEAQLEKSRLLSDRFSAERPKGSFSTLEIQRTEQGDSAMYLCASSVTSTDTQYFGPGTRLTVL.

In its sample, this clone was seen once. This chain joins TRBV19 and TRBJ2-1; 8 positions agree with TRBD2. CDR3 length: 15 amino acids. Per germline, CDR1 LNHDA and CDR2 SQIVND (reference sequence). V shed 6 bases, J shed 2 bases, and the junction held 6 bases outside the gene matches. The CDR3 nucleotides are TGTGCCAGTAGAACTAGCGGCGAAGCCTACAATGAGCAGTTCTTC. This translates into CASRTSGEAYNEQFF.

The genes are TRBV7-9 and TRBJ1-2; D is unclear. The V and J ends lost 1 base and 2 bases respectively, with 5 bases between them. CDR3 length equals 13 residues. Germline V gives CDR1 SEHNR, CDR2 FQNEAQ (reference sequence). CDR3: CASSLGTNYGYTF. In DNA, the CDR3 is TGTGCCAGCAGCTTAGGCACCAACTATGGCTACACCTTC.

This chain links TRBV11-3 with TRBJ2-7, with D tentatively TRBD2 (6 bases). Germline-derived CDR1 and CDR2 are SGHNT and YENEEA. V was shortened by 1 base and J by 4 bases, with 14 bases between the two germline ends. The CDR3 sequence is 15 residues long. The CDR3 sequence is CASSLAGGLAYEQYF. CDR3 nucleotide sequence: TGTGCCAGCAGCTTAGCGGGTGGGCTAGCGTACGAGCAGTACTTC.

V and J are TRBV2 and TRBJ2-7, with D unclear. This CDR3 contains 12 residues. V was shortened by 8 bases and J by 2 bases, with 10 bases between the two germline ends. Germline loops: CDR1 SNHLY, CDR2 FYNNEI. CDR3: CASDTNTYEQYF. The CDR3 DNA reads as TGTGCCAGCGATACCAATACCTACGAGCAGTACTTC.

The chain combines TRBV27 with TRBJ1-6; D perhaps matches TRBD1 (5 bases). The CDR3 is 16 amino acids. The germline gives CDR1 MNHEY, CDR2 SMNVEV (reference sequence). The germline V and J ends were trimmed by 6 bases and 6 bases, with 18 bases remaining between them. The CDR3 DNA follows: TGTGCCAGCAGGGCTTGGACAACCCAGGTTAATTCACCCCTCCACTTT. Its translation: CASRAWTTQVNSPLHF.